Reported below is one T cell receptor (beta chain). CDR1 and CDR2 from the germline V gene are SGHRS and YFSETQ. The CDR3 totals 15 residues. Trimming removed 0 bases from V and 1 base from J, with 10 bases in between. This sample is drawn from a study of blood T cell repertoires in COVID-19. Study at large: Sample material is recorded as cDNA or gDNA derived from T cells, B-cell-depleted T cells, or PBMCs.

Original handling: Nucleated cell counts were estimated from reference gene primer amplification. Sequencing used immunoSEQ multiplex PCR; TCRdb keeps in-frame clones, though not all of them. The DNA was the basis for D and trimming; V, J and clone size are from that table. The sample consists of about 360,000 clones, over 75% of them appearing once. The chain links TRBV5-1 to TRBJ1-1, with unresolved D. This TCR was sampled from a middle-aged man in a cohort exposed to, infected with or recovered from COVID-19 (not recorded which). Sequenced: PBMCs or T cells enriched from blood (not recorded which). CDR3 sequence: CASSLAVPGNTEAFF. In DNA, the CDR3 is TGCGCCAGCAGCTTGGCGGTGCCGGGGAACACTGAAGCTTTCTTT.